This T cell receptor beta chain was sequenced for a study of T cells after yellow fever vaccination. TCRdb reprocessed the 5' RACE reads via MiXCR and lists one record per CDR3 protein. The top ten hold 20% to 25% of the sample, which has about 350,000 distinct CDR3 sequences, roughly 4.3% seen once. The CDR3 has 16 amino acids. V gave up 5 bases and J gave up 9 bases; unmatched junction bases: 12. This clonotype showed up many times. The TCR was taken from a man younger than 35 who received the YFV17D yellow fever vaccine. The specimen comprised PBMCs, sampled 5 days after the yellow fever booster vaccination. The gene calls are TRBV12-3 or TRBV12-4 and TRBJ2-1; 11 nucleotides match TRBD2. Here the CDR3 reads CASSPYPSGGFAEQFF. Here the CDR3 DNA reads TGTGCCAGCAGTCCTTACCCTAGCGGGGGGTTTGCTGAGCAGTTCTTC.